Following are 28 T cell receptor beta chains from one sample sequenced in a study of blood T cell repertoires in COVID-19. TCRdb's table, derived via immunoSEQ multiplex PCR, lists solely in-frame clones and lacks some. The sample gives over 200,000 clones, 75% to 90% of which show up once; about 2.5% is in the top ten. Sequenced input: peripheral blood. The receptors were sampled from a woman between 70 and 85 years old with active or convalescent COVID-19.

The chain carries TRBV19 and TRBJ1-2; D uncertain. In germline, CDR1 is LNHDA, CDR2 SQIVND (reference sequence). V was shortened by 3 bases and J by 8 bases, with 10 bases between the two germline ends. CDR3 length: 12 residues. CDR3 in amino acids: CASSMIAEGYTF. The CDR3 DNA sequence: TGTGCCAGTAGTATGATAGCGGAGGGCTACACCTTC.

This chain uses TRBV2 with TRBJ2-7; 8 nucleotides align to TRBD2. Germline CDR1 is SNHLY and CDR2 is FYNNEI. After removal of 3 bases from V and 6 bases from J, the junction contained 7 bases not matched to a gene. The CDR3 length is 14 residues. CDR3 sequence: CASSETFGGGEQYF. The CDR3 region has the DNA TGTGCCAGCAGTGAGACATTCGGGGGGGGCGAGCAGTACTTC. The full variable domain, rest sourced from reference TRBV2 and TRBJ2-7, is EPEVTQTPSHQVTQMGQEVILRCVPISNHLYFYWYRQILGQKVEFLVSFYNNEISEKSEIFDDQFSVERPDGSNFTLKIRSTKLEDSAMYFCASSETFGGGEQYFGPGTRLTVT.

V is TRBV5-1 and J is TRBJ2-3, with D uncertain. The germline V gene has CDR1 SGHRS and CDR2 YFSETQ. The CDR3 extends over 14 amino acids. Trimming removed 6 bases from V and 0 bases from J, with 11 bases in between. CDR3 protein: CASKEFTSTDTQYF. The CDR3 nucleotides read TGCGCCAGCAAGGAGTTTACTAGCACAGATACGCAGTATTTT. Variable domain in full (rest from reference TRBV5-1 and TRBJ2-3): KAGVTQTPRYLIKTRGQQVTLSCSPISGHRSVSWYQQTPGQGLQFLFEYFSETQRNKGNFPGRFSGRQFSNSRSEMNVSTLELGDSALYLCASKEFTSTDTQYFGPGTRLTVL.

To note about this clone: The same CDR3 can be traced to other DNA sequences in this sample. V usage is TRBV2 and J usage is TRBJ1-1, with a possible D match to TRBD1 (6 bases). This CDR3 contains 13 residues. Trimming took off 7 bases at V and 2 bases at J, with 11 bases between the two ends. Germline loops: CDR1 SNHLY, CDR2 FYNNEI. The chain's CDR3 is CASTLQGNTEAFF. The CDR3 coding sequence is TGTGCCAGCACCTTACAGGGCAACACTGAAGCTTTCTTT.

This clone was seen only a few times. The DNA of the CDR3 is TGTGCCAGCAGTCCAGCGCCAGGGATCTCCTACGAGCAGTACTTC. Its translation is CASSPAPGISYEQYF. The chain couples TRBV27 to TRBJ2-7; D might be TRBD1 (5 bases). V dropped 5 bases and J dropped 0 bases, with 14 bases sitting between them. The CDR3 is 15 amino acids. The germline V gene encodes CDR1 MNHEY and CDR2 SMNVEV (reference sequence).

This chain links TRBV10-3 with TRBJ2-5; TRBD2 matches 12 bases. The CDR3 covers 14 residues. V lost 11 bases to trimming and J lost 5 bases; unmatched junction nucleotides: 9. CDR1 and CDR2 (germline): ENHRY, SYGVKD. CDR3 nucleotide sequence: TGTGCCGTCGCTGGACTAGCGGGGAGCGAGACCCAGTACTTC. Encoded protein: CAVAGLAGSETQYF.

This chain uses TRBV29-1 with TRBJ1-2; TRBD1 aligns across 9 bases. J was trimmed by 2 bases and V by 4 bases; bases with no gene match: 5. Germline V CDR1 and CDR2: SQVTM, ANQGSEA. The CDR3 totals 14 residues. The CDR3 region has the DNA TGCAGCGTTGGAGGACAGGGGCTCAACTATGGCTACACCTTC. This sequence encodes CSVGGQGLNYGYTF.

The CDR3 loop is CAISRQLASDNEQFF. The CDR3 DNA follows: TGTGCCATCAGTCGTCAGCTAGCTAGCGACAATGAGCAGTTCTTC. J is TRBJ2-1 and V is TRBV10-3; TRBD2 might be the D (6 bases). CDR1 and CDR2 from the germline V gene are ENHRY and SYGVKD. The ends were cut back, 5 bases at V and 5 bases at J, with 16 bases in the middle. The CDR3 contains 15 residues.

The chain joins TRBV12-3 or TRBV12-4 to TRBJ2-1; 8 positions agree with TRBD1. CDR3 length: 13 amino acids. J lost 9 bases, V lost 10 bases, and 11 bases had no gene match. The chain's CDR3 is CATDRGSNFEQFF. As DNA, the CDR3 is TGTGCCACCGACAGGGGAAGTAATTTTGAGCAGTTCTTC.

This clone was seen only once. The chain combines TRBV10-3 with TRBJ2-2, with 8 bases aligning to TRBD1. Trimming removed 3 bases from V and 7 bases from J; junction bases left unmatched: 13. The germline V gene encodes CDR1 ENHRY and CDR2 SYGVKD. CDR3 length: 17 residues. In DNA, the CDR3 is TGTGCCATCAGTGACCCCAATAGCGACAGGGGAAACGGGGAGCTGTTTTTT. Protein: CAISDPNSDRGNGELFF.

V and J are TRBV18 and TRBJ2-5, with D perhaps TRBD2 (5 bases). CDR3 size: 20 residues. With 6 bases removed from V and 5 bases from J, the gap between germline ends came to 34 bases. Germline V gene lookup returns CDR1 KGHSH and CDR2 LQKENI. CDR3 DNA sequence: TGTGCCAGCTCCCCAACCTCCTCGGTGGCTAGCCTACCGAGCAGGGAGACCCAGTACTTC. This encodes CASSPTSSVASLPSRETQYF.

The chain uses TRBV5-1 and TRBJ2-1, with TRBD1 matching over 11 bases. The CDR3 totals 14 residues. Germline V gene lookup returns CDR1 SGHRS and CDR2 YFSETQ. The trim removed 6 bases at V and 6 bases at J, leaving 5 bases unmatched. The CDR3 sequence: CASNEGTGGNEQFF. The DNA for the CDR3 is TGCGCCAGCAATGAGGGGACAGGGGGCAATGAGCAGTTCTTC.

J is TRBJ2-3 and V is TRBV11-2; TRBD2 matches 8 bases. From germline, CDR1 is SGHAT and CDR2 FQNNGV. The V segment lost 5 bases and the J segment 0 bases; nucleotides outside the gene matches: 7. The CDR3 is made up of 16 amino acids. The CDR3 is CASSGREGGSTDTQYF. The CDR3 bases are TGTGCCAGCAGCGGTCGGGAGGGGGGCAGCACAGATACGCAGTATTTT.

The chain employs TRBV29-1 and TRBJ1-4; D gene unclear. The CDR3 has 15 amino acids. Germline lookup yields CDR1 SQVTM and CDR2 ANQGSEA. Trimming took off 6 bases at V and 7 bases at J, with 21 bases between the two ends. In DNA form, the CDR3 reads TGCAGCGTCCGCAAAACCCTCCCCCGAGTTGAAAAACTGTTTTTT. It translates to CSVRKTLPRVEKLFF.

The CDR3 here is CASSYSDRHYGYTF. In nucleotides, the CDR3 is TGTGCCAGCAGTTACTCAGACAGGCACTATGGCTACACCTTC. The rearrangement joins TRBV6-5 to TRBJ1-2, with D perhaps matching TRBD1 (6 bases). V dropped 0 bases and J dropped 3 bases, with 8 bases sitting between them. The CDR3 runs to 14 residues. Germline loops: CDR1 MNHEY, CDR2 SVGAGI.

This chain connects TRBV6-6 to TRBJ1-4; TRBD1 matches at 10 bases. The CDR3 runs to 20 residues. Germline trimming cut 6 bases from V and 7 bases from J; bases unmatched to any gene: 23. CDR1 MNHNY and CDR2 SVGAGI come from the germline V gene (reference sequence). The CDR3 sequence is CASSYIRPGQGRVVGEKLFF. The CDR3 region has the DNA TGTGCCAGCAGCTACATACGCCCGGGACAGGGGCGTGTAGTAGGTGAAAAACTGTTTTTT.

The chain uses TRBV5-1 and TRBJ2-5; TRBD1 matches at 9 bases. The CDR3 is made up of 15 amino acids. Germline V gene data show CDR1 as SGHRS and CDR2 as YFSETQ. V trimming: 0 bases; J trimming: 4 bases; junction bases outside the gene matches: 4. In nucleotides, the CDR3 is TGCGCCAGCAGCTTGGGACAGGGGGTCAGAGAGACCCAGTACTTC. This sequence encodes CASSLGQGVRETQYF.

CDR3 nucleotide sequence: TGTGCCAGCAGCTTAGGGGCCACGAATTCACCCCTCCACTTT. Translation: CASSLGATNSPLHF. V is TRBV7-9 and J is TRBJ1-6, with D hard to call. Germline-derived CDR1 and CDR2 are SEHNR and FQNEAQ (reference sequence). V gave up 1 base and J gave up 7 bases, with 8 bases separating them. This CDR3 spans 14 amino acids.

This clone has a handful of counts. The chain joins TRBV7-2 to TRBJ2-3; 8 bases align to TRBD2. Trimming took 1 base from V and 6 from J; bases not matched to a gene: 9. CDR1 is SGHTA, CDR2 FQGNSA, per germline. CDR3 length equals 16 residues. The CDR3 sequence: CASSLDGTRGSDTQYF. The CDR3 coding sequence is TGTGCCAGCAGCTTAGATGGGACTAGGGGATCCGATACGCAGTATTTT. The whole variable domain, remainder taken from reference TRBV7-2 and TRBJ2-3, is GAGVSQSPSNKVTEKGKDVELRCDPISGHTALYWYRQSLGQGLEFLIYFQGNSAPDKSGLPSDRFSAERTGGSVSTLTIQRTQQEDSAVYLCASSLDGTRGSDTQYFGPGTRLTVL.

The chain employs TRBV29-1 and TRBJ2-1; 8 bases agree with TRBD1. V was pared by 7 bases and J by 5 bases, with 7 bases of the junction left unmatched. Looked up from germline, CDR1 is SQVTM and CDR2 is ANQGSEA. CDR3 length equals 13 residues. This CDR3 reads CSGWTGLHNEQFF. CDR3 nucleotides: TGCAGCGGCTGGACAGGGTTACACAATGAGCAGTTCTTC.

This chain uses TRBV28 with TRBJ2-7; 13 positions match TRBD2. The CDR3 is 17 residues long. Trimming cost V 5 bases and J 0 bases; bases outside gene matches: 7. Per germline, CDR1 MDHEN and CDR2 SYDVKM. The CDR3 here is CASSPWTSGSPSYEQYF. CDR3 in DNA: TGTGCCAGCAGTCCTTGGACTAGCGGGAGTCCCTCCTACGAGCAGTACTTC.

The chain links TRBV4-1 to TRBJ1-6; 8 bases align to TRBD1. Germline lookup yields CDR1 MGHRA and CDR2 YSYEKL. The CDR3 is 14 residues long. The V gene end was trimmed by 1 base and the J gene end by 10 bases; junction bases not matched to a gene: 3. The CDR3 sequence: CASSQAGGGSPLHF. In DNA, the CDR3 is TGCGCCAGCAGCCAAGCAGGGGGCGGATCACCCCTCCACTTT.

This chain joins TRBV2 and TRBJ2-1; D perhaps matches TRBD2 (6 bases). The CDR3 loop spans 16 amino acids. Trimming pared 4 bases from V and 0 bases from J, leaving 13 bases between. Looked up from germline, CDR1 is SNHLY and CDR2 is FYNNEI. The CDR3 reads CASSALGRDSYNEQFF. DNA of the CDR3: TGTGCCAGCAGTGCACTGGGGCGGGACTCCTACAATGAGCAGTTCTTC. Drawing the rest from reference TRBV2 and TRBJ2-1, the complete variable domain is EPEVTQTPSHQVTQMGQEVILRCVPISNHLYFYWYRQILGQKVEFLVSFYNNEISEKSEIFDDQFSVERPDGSNFTLKIRSTKLEDSAMYFCASSALGRDSYNEQFFGPGTRLTVL.

This rearrangement joins TRBV6-4 to TRBJ1-2, with 7 bases matching TRBD1. CDR1 and CDR2 (germline): MRHNA, SNTAGT. The CDR3 is 15 residues long. Trimming cost V 0 bases and J 8 bases; bases outside gene matches: 9. The CDR3 DNA is TGTGCCAGCAGTGACTCGACAGGGCTTATGGGAGGCTACACCTTC. It specifies CASSDSTGLMGGYTF.

Regarding this clone: Other DNA variants within this sample encode the same CDR3. This chain joins TRBV9 and TRBJ1-2, with D perhaps TRBD1 (5 bases). Germline loops: CDR1 SGDLS, CDR2 YYNGEE. The CDR3 has 13 amino acids. Trimming left V 6 bases short and J 3 bases short, with 12 bases between. CDR3 amino acids: CASTAGGDYGYTF. In nucleotides, the CDR3 is TGTGCCAGCACCGCTGGAGGGGACTATGGCTACACCTTC.

The J gene is TRBJ2-7, the V gene TRBV25-1; 8 bases map to TRBD1. Unmatched junction bases numbered 11, after V lost 3 bases and J lost 1 base. Germline values: CDR1 MGHDK, CDR2 SYGVNS. This CDR3 comprises 17 residues. The CDR3, as DNA: TGTGCCAGCAGTGATTTCAAGACAGGGGATTGGTCCTACGAGCAGTACTTC. Translated, it gives CASSDFKTGDWSYEQYF.

The table lists this clone with a count of one. The rearrangement links TRBV6-1 to TRBJ1-3; D is ambiguous. The CDR3 runs 14 residues. The V and J ends lost 0 bases and 10 bases respectively, with 13 bases between them. From germline, CDR1 is MNHNS and CDR2 SASEGT. CDR3 sequence: CASSEAPGIGTIYF. CDR3 coding DNA: TGTGCCAGCAGTGAAGCCCCCGGGATCGGGACCATATATTTT.

V usage is TRBV5-1 and J usage is TRBJ2-5; 8 bases are shared with TRBD2. Unmatched junction bases numbered 5, after V lost 4 bases and J lost 3 bases. The CDR3 has 14 amino acids. Per germline, CDR1 SGHRS and CDR2 YFSETQ. CDR3 nucleotide sequence: TGCGCCAGCAGCCACTTCGGGAGGGAAGAGACCCAGTACTTC. Protein: CASSHFGREETQYF.